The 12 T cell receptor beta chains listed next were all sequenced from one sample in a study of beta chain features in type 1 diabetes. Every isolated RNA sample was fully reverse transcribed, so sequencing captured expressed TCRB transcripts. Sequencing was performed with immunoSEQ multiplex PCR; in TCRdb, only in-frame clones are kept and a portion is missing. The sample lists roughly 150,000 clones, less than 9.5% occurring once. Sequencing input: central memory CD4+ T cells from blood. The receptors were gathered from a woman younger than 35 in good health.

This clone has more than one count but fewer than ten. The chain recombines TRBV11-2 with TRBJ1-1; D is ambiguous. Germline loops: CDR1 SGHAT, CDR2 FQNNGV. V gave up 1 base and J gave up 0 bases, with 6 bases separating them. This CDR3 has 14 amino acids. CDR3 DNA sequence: TGTGCCAGCAGCTTAGCCCTATTGAACACTGAAGCTTTCTTT. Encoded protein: CASSLALLNTEAFF.

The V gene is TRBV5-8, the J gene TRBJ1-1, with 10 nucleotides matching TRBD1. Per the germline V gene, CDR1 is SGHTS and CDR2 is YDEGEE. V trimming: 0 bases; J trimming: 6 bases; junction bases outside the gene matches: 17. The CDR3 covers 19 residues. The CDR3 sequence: CASSLGIRDRGWGDAEAFF. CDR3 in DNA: TGTGCCAGCAGCTTGGGGATCCGGGACAGGGGTTGGGGCGACGCTGAAGCTTTCTTT.

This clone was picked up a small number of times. The CDR3 spells CASSLASGNYNEQFF. DNA of the CDR3: TGTGCCAGTAGTTTGGCTAGCGGAAACTACAATGAGCAGTTCTTC. This rearrangement joins TRBV19 to TRBJ2-1; 7 nucleotides line up with TRBD2. Per the germline V gene, CDR1 is LNHDA and CDR2 is SQIVND (reference sequence). The CDR3 length is 15 residues. Trimming took 5 bases from V and 3 from J; bases not matched to a gene: 7.

Here the CDR3 reads CASSLGGGASTDTQYF. The CDR3 DNA follows: TGTGCCAGCAGCTTAGGTGGGGGGGCGAGCACAGATACGCAGTATTTT. This chain joins TRBV7-2 and TRBJ2-3, with a tentative D call TRBD2 (7 bases). CDR3 length: 16 amino acids. The germline CDR1 and CDR2 sequences are SGHTA and FQGNSA. V lost 1 base, J lost 0 bases, and 11 bases lay in between.

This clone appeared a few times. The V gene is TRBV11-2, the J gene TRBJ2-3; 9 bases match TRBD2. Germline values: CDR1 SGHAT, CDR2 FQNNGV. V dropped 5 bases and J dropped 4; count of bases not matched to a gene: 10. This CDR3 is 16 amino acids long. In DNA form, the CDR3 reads TGTGCCAGCAGCCAGGGACTAGCTGACCGAGCAGATACGCAGTATTTT. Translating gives CASSQGLADRADTQYF.

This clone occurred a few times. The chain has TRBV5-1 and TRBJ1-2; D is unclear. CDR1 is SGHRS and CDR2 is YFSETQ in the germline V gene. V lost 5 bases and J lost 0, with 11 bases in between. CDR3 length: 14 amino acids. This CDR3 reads CASSPDISNYGYTF. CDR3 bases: TGCGCCAGCAGTCCCGACATCTCTAACTATGGCTACACCTTC.

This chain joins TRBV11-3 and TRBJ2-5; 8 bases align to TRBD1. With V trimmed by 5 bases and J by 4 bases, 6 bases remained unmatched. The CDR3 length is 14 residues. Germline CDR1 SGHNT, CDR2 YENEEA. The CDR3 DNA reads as TGTGCCAGCAGCGGAGAAGACAGGGGAGAGACCCAGTACTTC. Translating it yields CASSGEDRGETQYF.

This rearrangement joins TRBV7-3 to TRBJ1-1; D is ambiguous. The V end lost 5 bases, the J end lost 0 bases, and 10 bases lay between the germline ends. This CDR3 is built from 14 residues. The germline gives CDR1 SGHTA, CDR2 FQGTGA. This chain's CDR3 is CASSPSAMNTEAFF. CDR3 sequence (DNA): TGTGCCAGCAGCCCCAGCGCAATGAACACTGAAGCTTTCTTT.

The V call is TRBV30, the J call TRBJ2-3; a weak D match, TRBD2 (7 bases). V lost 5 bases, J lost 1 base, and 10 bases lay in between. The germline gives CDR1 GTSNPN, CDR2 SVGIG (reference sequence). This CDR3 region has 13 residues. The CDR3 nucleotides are TGTGCCTGGCTAGGGGGGGGCACAGATACGCAGTATTTT. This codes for CAWLGGGTDTQYF.

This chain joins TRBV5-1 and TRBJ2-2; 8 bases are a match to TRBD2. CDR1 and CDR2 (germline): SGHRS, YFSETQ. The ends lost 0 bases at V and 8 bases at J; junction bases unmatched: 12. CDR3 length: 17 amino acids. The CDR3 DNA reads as TGCGCCAGCAGCTTGGCGTCTGCGGGAGGCGTTTTGGGGGAGCTGTTTTTT. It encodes CASSLASAGGVLGELFF.

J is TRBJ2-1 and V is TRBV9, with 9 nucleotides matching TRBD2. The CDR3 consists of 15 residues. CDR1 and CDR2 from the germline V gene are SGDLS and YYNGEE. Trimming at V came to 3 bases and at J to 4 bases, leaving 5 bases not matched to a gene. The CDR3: CASSARTSGYNEQFF. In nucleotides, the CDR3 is TGTGCCAGCAGCGCAAGAACTAGCGGGTACAATGAGCAGTTCTTC. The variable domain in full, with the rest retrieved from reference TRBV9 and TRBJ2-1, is DSGVTQTPKHLITATGQRVTLRCSPRSGDLSVYWYQQSLDQGLQFLIQYYNGEERAKGNILERFSAQQFPDLHSELNLSSLELGDSALYFCASSARTSGYNEQFFGPGTRLTVL.

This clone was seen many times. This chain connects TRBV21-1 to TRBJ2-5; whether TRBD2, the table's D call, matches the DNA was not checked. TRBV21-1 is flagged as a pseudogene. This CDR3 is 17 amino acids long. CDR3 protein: CASSRLTSGGLWETQYF. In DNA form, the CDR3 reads TGTGCCAGCAGCAGATTGACTAGCGGGGGGCTTTGGGAGACCCAGTACTTC.